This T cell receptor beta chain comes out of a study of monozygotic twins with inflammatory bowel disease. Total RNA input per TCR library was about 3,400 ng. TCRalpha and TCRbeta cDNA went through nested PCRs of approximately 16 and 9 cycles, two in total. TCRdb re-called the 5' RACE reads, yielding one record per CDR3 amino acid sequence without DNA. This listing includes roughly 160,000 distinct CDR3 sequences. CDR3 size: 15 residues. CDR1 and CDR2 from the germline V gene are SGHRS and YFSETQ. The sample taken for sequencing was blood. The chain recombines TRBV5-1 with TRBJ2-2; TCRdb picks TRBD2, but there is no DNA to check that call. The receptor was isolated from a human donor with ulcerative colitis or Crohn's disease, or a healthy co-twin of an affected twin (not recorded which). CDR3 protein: CASTGGTTVGGELFF.